The 7 T cell receptor beta chains given below trace back to one sample, sequenced in a study of T cells after posttransplantation cyclophosphamide. Busulfan-fludarabine conditioning, marrow transplant, and cyclophosphamide on days +3 and +4 were administered. Method: immunoSEQ multiplex PCR; TCRdb's copy keeps in-frame clones and lacks some. Observed in the sample are 1,500 to 2,000 clones, none of them singletons. Sequenced material: PBMCs, taken 350 to 400 days after allogeneic stem cell transplant with posttransplant cyclophosphamide. These receptors were obtained from a male patient aged 55 to 69 who received an allogeneic stem cell transplant from an unrelated donor, was CMV-positive, and had acute and chronic GVHD. Some T cells may be graft donor cells.

This clone was counted many times. The chain links TRBV5-8 to TRBJ2-7, with D possibly matching TRBD1 (5 bases). The germline V and J ends were trimmed by 0 bases and 2 bases, with 21 bases remaining between them. This CDR3 region has 18 residues. Germline V gene lookup returns CDR1 SGHTS and CDR2 YDEGEE. The CDR3 loop reads CASSLGASWTWLTYEQYF. CDR3 bases: TGTGCCAGCAGCTTGGGCGCCTCTTGGACATGGTTAACCTACGAGCAGTACTTC. Complete variable domain (other parts from reference TRBV5-8 and TRBJ2-7): EAGVTQSPTHLIKTRGQQATLRCSPISGHTSVYWYQQALGLGLQFLLWYDEGEERNRGNFPPRFSGRQFPNYSSELNVNALELEDSALYLCASSLGASWTWLTYEQYFGPGTRLTVT.

This clone is termed medium-sized (0.01 to 0.1%). V gene TRBV11-3 combines with J gene TRBJ2-2; a possible D gene is TRBD1 (6 bases). Germline V gene sequence: CDR1 SGHNT, CDR2 YENEEA. This CDR3 spans 17 amino acids. The V and J ends lost 1 base and 1 base respectively, with 13 bases between them. CDR3 residues: CASSLGSWGRNTGELFF. As DNA, the CDR3 is TGTGCCAGCAGCTTAGGTTCTTGGGGGCGGAACACCGGGGAGCTGTTTTTT.

This clone rates as medium-sized. The V gene is TRBV5-4, the J gene TRBJ2-1; a weak D match, TRBD1 (6 bases). CDR1 is SGHNT and CDR2 is YYREEE in the germline V gene (reference sequence). The CDR3 contains 15 residues. V was cut by 2 bases and J by 5 bases, with 14 bases left in between. CDR3: CASSFGAGVNNEQFF. CDR3 bases: TGTGCCAGCAGCTTCGGGGCAGGGGTGAACAATGAGCAGTTCTTC.

The rearrangement links TRBV2 to TRBJ2-5; D possibly corresponds to TRBD1 (5 bases). The V gene lost 1 base and the J gene lost 4 bases, with 7 bases spanning the gap. The CDR3 is 13 residues long. Germline-derived CDR1 and CDR2 are SNHLY and FYNNEI. The CDR3 reads CASSEVGRETQYF. The CDR3, as DNA: TGTGCCAGCAGTGAAGTGGGGCGAGAGACCCAGTACTTC.

This chain links TRBV9 with TRBJ1-1, with D perhaps TRBD1 (5 bases). Germline CDR1 reads SGDLS; CDR2 reads YYNGEE. CDR3 length: 14 amino acids. V shed 3 bases and J shed 4 bases, with 13 bases lying between them. The chain's CDR3 is CASSGGRVGTEAFF. DNA of the CDR3: TGTGCCAGCAGCGGGGGGAGGGTAGGCACTGAAGCTTTCTTT.

This clone counts as medium-sized (0.01 to 0.1%). V is TRBV7-8 and J is TRBJ1-5; the match to TRBD1 covers 7 bases. The CDR3 spans 14 residues. Losses at the gene ends were 8 bases for V and 4 bases for J; bases not matched to a gene: 8. CDR1 and CDR2 (germline): SGHVS, FQNEAQ. CDR3 in amino acids: CASGGGQLNQPQHF. CDR3 in DNA: TGTGCCAGCGGAGGGGGACAGCTTAATCAGCCCCAGCATTTT.

In this sample, this clone is medium-sized. The chain recombines TRBV10-3 with TRBJ2-1, with 7 positions matching TRBD1. CDR1 is ENHRY and CDR2 is SYGVKD in the germline V gene. V trimming: 10 bases; J trimming: 5 bases; junction bases outside the gene matches: 14. This CDR3 region has 15 residues. This chain's CDR3 is CATQGQALPNNEQFF. In nucleotides, the CDR3 is TGTGCCACCCAAGGACAGGCCTTGCCCAACAATGAGCAGTTCTTC.